The T cell receptor beta chain under discussion was sequenced for a study of T cells after yellow fever vaccination (dated by TCRdb to about 2019). For context, the study as a whole: The SMART-Seq v4 Ultra Low Input RNA kit was used to prepare libraries from fractions with low cell numbers. Bulk TCR alpha and beta repertoires were sequenced longitudinally to track T-cell clones before and after primary and booster YFV17D yellow fever vaccination. Two healthy male donors made up the cohort, one aged 18 to 30 years and the other aged 30 to 40 years. Blood was collected at multiple timepoints before and after primary and secondary immunization, and bulk PBMC replicates and cell subsets were isolated. Findings and caveats that apply to the study as a whole: Because only two donors were included in the study, the extent to which the findings can be generalized is limited. Compared with the primary T-cell response, the secondary T-cell response was weaker but faster, peaking on day 5 rather than day 15. FACS-sorted repertoires could contain abundant contaminating clonotypes from the bulk population, so computational filtering was required. A small fraction of clonotypes appeared in both the CD4 and CD8 compartments, likely as a result of convergent recombination. Most clones expanded after primary vaccination were re-detected after the booster (96% of CD4 and roughly 85% of CD8), suggesting broad memory maintenance.

The sample's treatment or condition label is to be understood as: live attenuated yellow fever vaccine strain. At each blood-draw timepoint, two biological replicates of bulk PBMCs were collected. A standard Ficoll-Paque protocol was used to isolate PBMCs from peripheral blood. TriZol was used to extract RNA from bulk PBMCs, CD4 and CD8 fractions, and dextramer-positive and dextramer-negative fractions. Trimming leaves V shorter by 8 bases and J shorter by 4 bases, with the junction holding 16 bases beyond the gene matches. The CDR3 starts with the cysteine, ends with the phenylalanine, and has 18 residues. Only the CDR3 DNA stays, 54 bases, in frame from base 1. Looking up the germline V gene yields CDR1 MDHEN and CDR2 SYDVKM. TCR cDNA was made using 5'RACE template switching, a step that added a universal primer site and unique molecular identifiers. cDNA synthesis was primed from both the TCR alpha and TCR beta constant segments. Library amplification used two PCR steps, and the second PCR step added sample barcodes and sequencing adapters. Libraries were sequenced on Illumina HiSeq 2500 (2x100 bp) or NovaSeq (2x150 bp). The original pipeline was this. MIGEC handled demultiplexing of reads and collapsing into UMI consensus sequences, while MiXCR performed V(D)J alignment. Vaccine-responding clonotypes were defined with edgeR using replicate PBMC samples, requiring FDR below 0.01 and a log2 fold change above 5 up to day 15. Each bulk clonotype received a CD4 or CD8 identity based on whether the sequenced CD4 or CD8 repertoire contained that clonotype at higher abundance. Clones were called with MiXCR by TCRdb after fastp trimmed the public reads at Q25, and only in-frame beta chains were retained. Every entry covers one CDR3 protein and lists the most common genes and DNA from its rows. These V and J calls are TCRdb output, not the study's own analysis. This sample has about 580,000 distinct CDR3 sequences in its table, and roughly 17% of those were observed once. The ten largest clones capture 15% to 20% of the sample.

Comments on this clonotype: Its binding antigen is unknown. No base quality values were provided; no much bigger clone lies one nucleotide off.

The rearranged segments are TRBV28 and TRBJ2-5, with TRBD2 identical over 13 junction bases. The starting material was PBMCs, obtained 4 to 5 days after the first yellow fever vaccination. The clonotype comes from a young man who received the YFV17D yellow fever vaccine. The DNA sequence reads TGTGCCAGCCGACATCCCCCCGAAACTAGCGGGGGGGGAGAGACCCAGTACTTC. This translates into CASRHPPETSGGGETQYF.